These 25 T cell receptor beta chains were all obtained from the same sample, sequenced in a study of CD4 T cell repertoires in COVID-19. Produced via immunoSEQ multiplex PCR; TCRdb's table is partial and in-frame only. This table holds some 80,000 clones, around 82% found once. The input for sequencing was CD4+ T cells from peripheral blood, taken after recovery from COVID-19. These receptor sequences come from a human donor who had COVID-19.

This sequence joins TRBV28 and TRBJ2-3; 12 bases match TRBD1. CDR1 and CDR2 (germline): MDHEN, SYDVKM. The CDR3 extends over 15 amino acids. V gave up 6 bases and J gave up 2 bases; unmatched junction bases: 3. The CDR3 here is CASRGQGANTDTQYF. CDR3 in DNA: TGTGCCAGCAGGGGACAGGGGGCGAACACAGATACGCAGTATTTT.

This sequence joins TRBV5-4 and TRBJ2-5; D is perhaps TRBD1 (6 bases). There are 15 residues in the CDR3. Germline loops: CDR1 SGHNT, CDR2 YYREEE (reference sequence). The V end was cut by 4 bases, the J end by 2 bases, with 15 bases between. The CDR3 nucleotides are TGTGCCAGCAGCCTCCAGGGGCCGCTACAAGAGACCCAGTACTTC. Translating gives CASSLQGPLQETQYF.

J is TRBJ2-1 and V is TRBV10-1; 11 bases map to TRBD2. The germline V gene has CDR1 WNHNN and CDR2 SYGVQD (reference sequence). V shed 10 bases and J 12 bases; nucleotides not matched to a gene: 11. The CDR3 has 13 amino acids. DNA of the CDR3: TGCGCCACCCAGACTAGCGGGGATGGGGGGCAGTTCTTC. Protein sequence: CATQTSGDGGQFF.

This rearrangement joins TRBV28 to TRBJ2-1; D is possibly TRBD2 (6 bases). This CDR3 region has 15 residues. Trimming took off 6 bases at V and 6 bases at J, with 18 bases between the two ends. Looked up from germline, CDR1 is MDHEN and CDR2 is SYDVKM. As DNA, the CDR3 is TGTGCCAGCAGCCCCGGGGCTAGCGTGGCCAATGAGCAGTTCTTC. It translates to CASSPGASVANEQFF.

This chain uses TRBV5-7 with TRBJ1-2; tentative D call: TRBD1 (5 bases). TRBV5-7 is annotated as an ORF whose role is uncertain. The CDR3 totals 15 residues. V was clipped by 0 bases and J by 2 bases, with 11 bases between them. CDR3 nucleotides: TGTGCCAGCAGCTTGGCCAGGGTAAGGAACTATGGCTACACCTTC. This encodes CASSLARVRNYGYTF.

The V and J genes are TRBV14 and TRBJ1-1, with D unresolved. Germline-derived CDR1 and CDR2 are SGHDN and FVKESK. This CDR3 has 13 amino acids. Trimming left V 2 bases short and J 1 base short, with 5 bases between. CDR3 sequence (DNA): TGTGCCAGCAGCCAACAGGCGAACACTGAAGCTTTCTTT. Residues: CASSQQANTEAFF.

This clone was recorded once. The J gene is TRBJ2-5, the V gene TRBV5-8; D uncertain. This CDR3 spans 14 amino acids. Germline CDR1 and CDR2: SGHTS and YDEGEE. Between the trimmed V and J ends, which lost 0 bases and 5 bases, there was a span of 11 bases. CDR3 DNA: TGTGCCAGCAGCTTGGAGGTAAACGCCGAGACCCAGTACTTC. Protein product: CASSLEVNAETQYF.

V is TRBV5-1 and J is TRBJ2-7; 10 bases line up with TRBD1. CDR1 and CDR2 from the germline V gene are SGHRS and YFSETQ. V shed 4 bases, J shed 2 bases, and the junction held 6 bases outside the gene matches. The CDR3 has 15 residues. This CDR3 reads CASSPGGTGAYEQYF. The CDR3 region has the DNA TGCGCCAGCAGCCCTGGTGGGACAGGGGCCTACGAGCAGTACTTC. Filled out from reference TRBV5-1 and TRBJ2-7, the complete variable domain reads KAGVTQTPRYLIKTRGQQVTLSCSPISGHRSVSWYQQTPGQGLQFLFEYFSETQRNKGNFPGRFSGRQFSNSRSEMNVSTLELGDSALYLCASSPGGTGAYEQYFGPGTRLTVT.

The chain combines TRBV5-6 with TRBJ1-5; possibly TRBD1 for D (6 bases). Per germline, CDR1 SGHDT and CDR2 YYEEEE. V shed 4 bases and J shed 3 bases, with 14 bases lying between them. This CDR3 is 15 amino acids long. The CDR3 loop reads CASSVVGGLNQPQHF. The CDR3 DNA is TGTGCCAGCAGCGTCGTTGGGGGGCTCAATCAGCCCCAGCATTTT.

The chain carries TRBV7-6 and TRBJ2-5; D may be TRBD1 (6 bases). The CDR3 contains 16 residues. Trimming stripped 1 base from V and 3 bases from J, with 15 bases between. Germline loops: CDR1 SGHVS, CDR2 FNYEAQ. CDR3 loop: CASSLGVRAGEETQYF. The CDR3 DNA is TGTGCCAGCAGCTTAGGTGTAAGGGCAGGGGAAGAGACCCAGTACTTC.

This clone was detected only a few times. CDR3 residues: CASSKEGGLDEQFF. The CDR3 coding sequence is TGTGCCAGCAGCAAAGAAGGAGGGCTCGATGAGCAGTTCTTC. The V and J genes are TRBV21-1 and TRBJ2-1; the table assigns TRBD2, which was not confirmed against the DNA. TRBV21-1 corresponds to a pseudogene. This CDR3 comprises 14 residues.

This clone was recorded only once. This chain connects TRBV30 to TRBJ1-5; D possibly corresponds to TRBD1 (5 bases). Germline CDR1 and CDR2: GTSNPN and SVGIG (reference sequence). V lost 5 bases and J 0 bases, leaving 11 bases between the germline ends. The CDR3 runs to 14 residues. CDR3 in DNA: TGTGCCTGGGCCCAAGGGGATAGCAATCAGCCCCAGCATTTT. Protein sequence: CAWAQGDSNQPQHF.

There are a few counts of this clone. V gene TRBV27 combines with J gene TRBJ1-2; D remains ambiguous. V gave up 1 base and J gave up 8 bases, with 20 bases separating them. CDR3 length: 16 residues. Germline-derived CDR1 and CDR2 are MNHEY and SMNVEV (reference sequence). The CDR3 nucleotides read TGTGCCAGCAGTTTATTAGGTACGTCGGCGAATCAGGGCTACACCTTC. Its translation: CASSLLGTSANQGYTF.

This chain connects TRBV14 to TRBJ1-4, with D maybe TRBD1 (6 bases). CDR3 length: 14 amino acids. Trimming took off 4 bases at V and 4 bases at J, with 10 bases between the two ends. Germline-derived CDR1 and CDR2 are SGHDN and FVKESK. This CDR3 reads CASSLRGINEKLFF. The CDR3 nucleotides read TGTGCCAGCAGCCTGAGGGGGATTAATGAAAAACTGTTTTTT.

The rearrangement links TRBV5-4 to TRBJ2-7; 14 positions match TRBD2. Germline V gives CDR1 SGHNT, CDR2 YYREEE (reference sequence). Germline trimming cut 4 bases from V and 0 bases from J; bases unmatched to any gene: 6. This CDR3 spans 17 amino acids. DNA of the CDR3: TGTGCCAGCAGCCCCCGACTAGCGGGAGGGAGCTCCTACGAGCAGTACTTC. This translates into CASSPRLAGGSSYEQYF.

The chain joins TRBV5-1 to TRBJ2-1; 12 bases are shared with TRBD2. J lost 9 bases, V lost 4 bases, and 5 bases had no gene match. Germline values: CDR1 SGHRS, CDR2 YFSETQ. The CDR3 spans 14 residues. This CDR3 is CASSGLAGFGEQFF. The CDR3, as DNA: TGCGCCAGCAGCGGACTAGCGGGATTCGGTGAGCAGTTCTTC.

In its sample, this clone was seen many times. The chain combines TRBV6-1 with TRBJ1-2; no reliable D call. The germline V gene encodes CDR1 MNHNS and CDR2 SASEGT. V lost 2 bases, J lost 5 bases, and 12 bases lay in between. The CDR3 sequence is 14 residues long. CDR3 sequence (DNA): TGTGCCAGCAGTGAATCCGCGACTTTTTATGGCTACACCTTC. Translated, it gives CASSESATFYGYTF.

This chain uses TRBV11-1 with TRBJ2-1, with D possibly TRBD2 on 5 matching bases. The V end was cut by 1 base, the J end by 3 bases, with 10 bases between. CDR1 and CDR2 (germline): SGHAT, FQDESV (reference sequence). The length of the CDR3 is 15 residues. CDR3 region: CASSLGAGRYNEQFF. The CDR3 DNA follows: TGTGCCAGCAGCTTAGGGGCGGGCCGCTACAATGAGCAGTTCTTC. The variable domain in full, completed from reference TRBV11-1 and TRBJ2-1, reads EAEVAQSPRYKITEKSQAVAFWCDPISGHATLYWYRQILGQGPELLVQFQDESVVDDSQLPKDRFSAERLKGVDSTLKIQPAELGDSAMYLCASSLGAGRYNEQFFGPGTRLTVL.

The V call is TRBV27, the J call TRBJ2-7, with D unclear. The CDR3 has 15 residues. Germline V lookup: CDR1 MNHEY, CDR2 SMNVEV (reference sequence). V was pared by 0 bases and J by 0 bases, with 9 bases between. CDR3 sequence reads: CASSLSYQSSYEQYF. The CDR3 region has the DNA TGTGCCAGCAGTTTATCGTACCAGAGCTCCTACGAGCAGTACTTC.

This clone was recorded a few times. This chain connects TRBV5-8 to TRBJ1-5, with D uncertain. Germline V gene data show CDR1 as SGHTS and CDR2 as YDEGEE. This CDR3 has 15 amino acids. Trimming stripped 0 bases from V and 1 base from J, with 8 bases between. The CDR3 loop is CASSLVSGSNQPQHF. CDR3 sequence (DNA): TGTGCCAGCAGCTTGGTATCCGGGAGCAATCAGCCCCAGCATTTT.

The V and J genes are TRBV5-1 and TRBJ1-4; TRBD1 matches at 11 bases. The CDR3 totals 15 residues. In germline, CDR1 is SGHRS, CDR2 YFSETQ. V was clipped by 4 bases and J by 7 bases; unmatched bases: 6. In DNA form, the CDR3 reads TGCGCCAGCAGCGAAATCGGGACAGGGGGTGAAAAACTGTTTTTT. Protein sequence: CASSEIGTGGEKLFF.

This clone was counted only a few times. CDR3 nucleotides: TGTGCCAGCAGTGAGACCTTCCTGGGGGGCTACACCTTC. This gives the protein CASSETFLGGYTF. The genes are TRBV6-6 and TRBJ1-2, with no clear D. V was cut by 5 bases and J by 8 bases, with 15 bases left in between. Looked up from germline, CDR1 is MNHNY and CDR2 is SVGAGI (reference sequence). The CDR3 sequence is 13 residues long.

The chain has TRBV5-1 and TRBJ2-1, with TRBD2 identical over 9 bases. This CDR3 region has 15 residues. The germline gives CDR1 SGHRS, CDR2 YFSETQ. V shed 4 bases and J 5 bases; nucleotides not matched to a gene: 7. In DNA form, the CDR3 reads TGCGCCAGCAGCCTCTTAGCGGGAGCACACAATGAGCAGTTCTTC. It encodes CASSLLAGAHNEQFF.

This clone was picked up one time. The gene calls are TRBV27 and TRBJ2-7; D call uncertain. Looked up from germline, CDR1 is MNHEY and CDR2 is SMNVEV (reference sequence). V shed 6 bases and J shed 4 bases, with 10 bases lying between them. The CDR3 contains 12 residues. The CDR3 DNA follows: TGTGCCAGCAGGTCAGTGGGGTACGAGCAGTACTTC. Its translation is CASRSVGYEQYF.

In its sample, this clone was seen a few times. The chain carries TRBV7-2 and TRBJ1-6; 8 bases match TRBD1. The CDR3 length is 16 residues. The V and J ends lost 5 bases and 7 bases, in that order; junction bases with no gene match: 10. The germline V gene has CDR1 SGHTA and CDR2 FQGNSA. CDR3: CASSRRTGNANSPLHF. The CDR3 nucleotides read TGTGCCAGCAGCAGGCGGACAGGGAACGCCAATTCACCCCTCCACTTT.